This T cell receptor (beta chain) was captured by sequencing in a study of blood T cell repertoires in COVID-19. In the study overall: Both acute and convalescent COVID-19 samples were obtained from the United States, Italy and Spain. PBMCs, B-cell-depleted T cells, or T cells were the source of the cDNA or gDNA that made up the material.

Trimming pared 0 bases from V and 2 bases from J, leaving 3 bases between. The germline CDR1 and CDR2 sequences are SGDLS and YYNGEE. CDR3 length: 13 residues. As processed by the authors: Amplification of reference gene primers was used by the study to estimate nucleated cell counts. The method was immunoSEQ multiplex PCR; TCRdb's version includes in-frame clones alone and lacks a portion of them. V and J calls and clone size are copied from that table; D and trimming were computed from the DNA. The table shows 280,000 or so clones, with approximately 88% occurring only once. The sample comprised peripheral blood. The chain joins TRBV9 to TRBJ2-1; no clear D. This receptor was identified in a woman under 40 who had recovered from COVID-19. In DNA form, the CDR3 reads TGTGCCAGCAGCGTAGGTACCTACAATGAGCAGTTCTTC. Encoded protein: CASSVGTYNEQFF.